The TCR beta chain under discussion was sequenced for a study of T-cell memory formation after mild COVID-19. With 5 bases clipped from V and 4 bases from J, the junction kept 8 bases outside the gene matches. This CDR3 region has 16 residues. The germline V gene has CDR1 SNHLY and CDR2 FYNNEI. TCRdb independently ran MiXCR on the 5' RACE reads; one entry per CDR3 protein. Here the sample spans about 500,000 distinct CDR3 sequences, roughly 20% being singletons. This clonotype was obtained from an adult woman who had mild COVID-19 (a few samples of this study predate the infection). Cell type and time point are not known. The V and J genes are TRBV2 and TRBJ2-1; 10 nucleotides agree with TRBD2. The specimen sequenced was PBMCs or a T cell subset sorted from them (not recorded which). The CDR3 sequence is CASSRSSGRMYNEQFF. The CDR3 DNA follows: TGTGCCAGCAGTCGAAGTAGCGGGAGGATGTACAATGAGCAGTTCTTC.